The 2 T cell receptor beta chains below come from one sample, sequenced in a study of T cells in narcolepsy. The assay was immunoSEQ multiplex PCR, and TCRdb's table has in-frame clones only and misses some. The data contain about 22,000 clones, 80% to 85% of them singletons. Sequences were obtained from memory (CD45RA-) CD4+ T cells from blood. The source is a human donor in good health.

V and J are TRBV11-2 and TRBJ1-6, with no clear D. CDR1 is SGHAT and CDR2 is FQNNGV in the germline V gene. This CDR3 has 15 residues. V lost 0 bases and J lost 9, with 12 bases in between. CDR3 nucleotide sequence: TGTGCCAGCAGCTTAGATACGGGCGAAGGTTCACCCCTCCACTTT. This translates into CASSLDTGEGSPLHF.

The V call is TRBV7-3, the J call TRBJ1-3; possibly TRBD1 for D (5 bases). Germline V CDR1 and CDR2: SGHTA, FQGTGA. The CDR3 covers 13 residues. Trimming stripped 2 bases from V and 5 bases from J, with 7 bases between. The CDR3, as DNA: TGTGCCAGCAGCTTAGGGGGTAGAAACACCATATATTTT. Translated: CASSLGGRNTIYF.